A single sample is the source of the 29 T cell receptor beta chains below, sequenced in a study of response to subunit inactivated influenza vaccine. TCRdb ran MiXCR on the RT-PCR reads and lists one entry per CDR3 protein. The sample has 450,000 to 600,000 distinct CDR3 sequences; approximately 7.7% are singletons. Source: PBMCs from blood, taken less than 30 months after vaccination. These receptors were collected from a man in his fifties or sixties who received an inactivated influenza vaccine.

The gene calls are TRBV5-1 and TRBJ2-1; 10 positions agree with TRBD1. This CDR3 has 15 residues. Unmatched junction bases numbered 8, after V lost 4 bases and J lost 7 bases. Germline-derived CDR1 and CDR2 are SGHRS and YFSETQ. The CDR3 DNA reads as TGCGCCAGCAGCACGGGACAGGGGAAGAGGAATGAGCAGTTCTTC. Its protein product is CASSTGQGKRNEQFF.

The V call is TRBV12-3 or TRBV12-4, the J call TRBJ1-2; 9 nucleotides align to TRBD1. The CDR3 contains 14 residues. With 5 bases clipped from V and 7 bases from J, the junction kept 8 bases outside the gene matches. This CDR3 is CASSTWDREGGYTF. The CDR3 nucleotides are TGTGCCAGCAGTACCTGGGACAGGGAGGGTGGCTACACCTTC.

This clonotype has ten or more counts. J is TRBJ2-7 and V is TRBV20-1, with 7 positions matching TRBD2. Trimming cost V 4 bases and J 0 bases; bases outside gene matches: 3. The CDR3 has 13 amino acids. CDR1 DFQATT and CDR2 SNEGSKA come from the germline V gene (reference sequence). The CDR3 nucleotides read TGCAGTGCTAAGGGGACTAACTCCTACGAGCAGTACTTC. Amino acid sequence: CSAKGTNSYEQYF.

V and J are TRBV20-1 and TRBJ2-5; D gene unclear. V was trimmed by 0 bases and J by 2 bases, leaving 13 bases between them. Germline V CDR1 and CDR2: DFQATT, SNEGSKA (reference sequence). The CDR3 loop spans 15 amino acids. As DNA, the CDR3 is TGCAGTGCTAGAGATTGGGTACTGGGGCAAGAGACCCAGTACTTC. Protein sequence: CSARDWVLGQETQYF.

This clonotype has only a few counts. The rearrangement uses TRBV3-1 and TRBJ2-7; 7 positions agree with TRBD1. CDR1 LGHDT and CDR2 YNNKEL come from the germline V gene (reference sequence). Unmatched junction bases numbered 5, after V lost 4 bases and J lost 5 bases. The CDR3 spans 13 residues. The CDR3 DNA is TGTGCCAGCAGCCGACAGGGTGCTAACGAGCAGTACTTC. This gives the protein CASSRQGANEQYF.

This clonotype was found many times. The rearrangement joins TRBV28 to TRBJ2-5; 11 bases line up with TRBD2. The trim removed 3 bases at V and 5 bases at J, leaving 5 bases unmatched. From germline, CDR1 is MDHEN and CDR2 SYDVKM. The CDR3 is 15 amino acids. CDR3 amino acids: CASSFYASGRETQYF. The CDR3 nucleotides are TGTGCCAGCAGTTTTTATGCTAGCGGGAGGGAGACCCAGTACTTC.

This clonotype appeared a few times. This chain connects TRBV3-1 to TRBJ2-7, with a possible D match to TRBD1 (6 bases). The CDR3 runs to 16 residues. Per germline, CDR1 LGHDT and CDR2 YNNKEL (reference sequence). V dropped 3 bases and J dropped 0 bases, with 15 bases sitting between them. CDR3 sequence: CASSQGTPTSSYEQYF. The DNA of the CDR3 is TGTGCCAGCAGCCAGGGGACACCCACGAGCTCCTACGAGCAGTACTTC.

The CDR3 protein is CASSLAQRGPTEAFF. DNA for the CDR3: TGTGCCAGCAGCTTAGCTCAGCGCGGACCGACTGAAGCTTTCTTT. The V gene is TRBV7-8, the J gene TRBJ1-1; no clear D gene. Trimming removed 0 bases at V and 5 bases at J, with 13 bases between. This CDR3 contains 15 residues. CDR1 and CDR2 from the germline V gene are SGHVS and FQNEAQ.

The rearrangement uses TRBV20-1 and TRBJ2-3; D ambiguous. The CDR3 loop spans 15 amino acids. Germline V gene lookup returns CDR1 DFQATT and CDR2 SNEGSKA (reference sequence). Trimming cost V 3 bases and J 3 bases, with 16 bases left between them. The CDR3 reads CSASHHGPRTDTQYF. In nucleotides, the CDR3 is TGCAGTGCTAGTCATCACGGACCAAGAACAGATACGCAGTATTTT.

This clonotype appeared many times. This chain joins TRBV7-2 and TRBJ1-4; D gene unclear. Looked up from germline, CDR1 is SGHTA and CDR2 is FQGNSA. The CDR3 sequence is 13 residues long. V was pared by 6 bases and J by 5 bases, with 10 bases between. The CDR3 DNA is TGTGCCAGCAGTCTCGGGTCCAATGAAAAACTGTTTTTT. Its protein product is CASSLGSNEKLFF.

The chain joins TRBV29-1 to TRBJ2-1; maybe TRBD1 (6 bases). The CDR3 is made up of 12 amino acids. The germline CDR1 and CDR2 sequences are SQVTM and ANQGSEA. V gave up 7 bases and J gave up 6 bases, with 13 bases separating them. The DNA for the CDR3 is TGCAGCGCCCAACAGGGAATCAATGAGCAGTTCTTC. Translated: CSAQQGINEQFF.

This clonotype was seen only a few times. The chain links TRBV5-1 to TRBJ2-1; D is uncertain. In germline, CDR1 is SGHRS, CDR2 YFSETQ. V was cut by 2 bases and J by 8 bases, with 8 bases left in between. The CDR3 consists of 12 residues. The CDR3 loop is CASSLTYYEQFF. The DNA for the CDR3 is TGCGCCAGCAGCTTAACCTATTATGAGCAGTTCTTC.

The gene calls are TRBV20-1 and TRBJ2-7; the D is unclear. Trimming cost V 6 bases and J 2 bases, with 11 bases left between them. CDR1 is DFQATT, CDR2 SNEGSKA, per germline (reference sequence). This CDR3 contains 12 residues. The CDR3 protein is CSACRDPYEQYF. CDR3 in DNA: TGCAGTGCCTGTCGAGACCCCTACGAGCAGTACTTC.

This chain connects TRBV30 to TRBJ1-2; possible D gene TRBD1, 5 bases. The length of the CDR3 is 12 residues. Germline V gene sequence: CDR1 GTSNPN, CDR2 SVGIG (reference sequence). V lost 4 bases, J lost 9 bases, and 15 bases lay in between. CDR3 amino acids: CAWILRRDRYTF. Written as DNA, the CDR3 is TGTGCCTGGATTCTACGGCGGGACCGCTACACCTTC.

In this sample, this clonotype turned up many times. V usage is TRBV3-1 and J usage is TRBJ2-1, with a weak D call TRBD2 (6 bases). V lost 5 bases and J 8 bases, leaving 13 bases between the germline ends. Looked up from germline, CDR1 is LGHDT and CDR2 is YNNKEL (reference sequence). The CDR3 extends over 13 amino acids. The CDR3 sequence is CASSRGLGDEQFF. The CDR3 nucleotides read TGTGCCAGCAGCAGGGGACTGGGCGATGAGCAGTTCTTC.

V gene TRBV7-8 combines with J gene TRBJ2-2; 8 bases map to TRBD1. This CDR3 comprises 16 residues. V shed 2 bases and J 5 bases; nucleotides not matched to a gene: 7. The germline V gene encodes CDR1 SGHVS and CDR2 FQNEAQ. The CDR3 here is CASSLSGTGRTGELFF. The CDR3 DNA sequence: TGTGCCAGCAGCTTATCCGGGACAGGAAGAACCGGGGAGCTGTTTTTT.

Ten or more counts support this clonotype. The V gene is TRBV6-6, the J gene TRBJ1-1; D not certain. The germline V gene has CDR1 MNHNY and CDR2 SVGAGI (reference sequence). Trimming left V 1 base short and J 1 base short, with 4 bases between. The CDR3 runs 13 residues. CDR3 nucleotides: TGTGCCAGCAGTTACTTAAAGAACACTGAAGCTTTCTTT. This gives the protein CASSYLKNTEAFF.

This clonotype appeared many times. The V and J genes are TRBV20-1 and TRBJ2-5; D remains ambiguous. The CDR3 has 15 amino acids. V dropped 0 bases and J dropped 1 base, with 12 bases sitting between them. The germline CDR1 and CDR2 sequences are DFQATT and SNEGSKA (reference sequence). The CDR3 sequence is CSARDPRARQETQYF. The CDR3 DNA follows: TGCAGTGCTAGAGATCCAAGGGCGCGCCAAGAGACCCAGTACTTC.

In its sample, this clonotype was seen a few times. The rearrangement links TRBV6-1 to TRBJ2-1, with TRBD2 matching over 14 bases. This CDR3 has 19 residues. CDR1 MNHNS and CDR2 SASEGT come from the germline V gene. The V and J ends lost 7 bases and 0 bases, in that order; junction bases with no gene match: 11. CDR3 amino acids: CASTSFGLAGGLSYNEQFF. The CDR3 DNA reads TGTGCCAGCACCTCTTTTGGACTAGCGGGAGGCCTCTCCTACAATGAGCAGTTCTTC.

This clonotype was seen many times. The chain uses TRBV11-2 and TRBJ2-3; D not resolved. Germline V gene sequence: CDR1 SGHAT, CDR2 FQNNGV. V was pared by 1 base and J by 2 bases, with 10 bases between. CDR3 length equals 15 residues. This CDR3 is CASSLVMLPTDTQYF. DNA of the CDR3: TGTGCCAGCAGCTTAGTAATGCTGCCCACAGATACGCAGTATTTT.

This clonotype has just a few counts. This chain joins TRBV12-3 or TRBV12-4 and TRBJ1-2; tentative D call: TRBD1 (6 bases). With 3 bases removed from V and 4 bases from J, the gap between germline ends came to 12 bases. CDR3 size: 14 residues. The CDR3 DNA is TGTGCCAGCAGTTTGGAACAGGGACGCTATGGCTACACCTTC. This encodes CASSLEQGRYGYTF.

This clonotype was found many times. This chain links TRBV7-2 with TRBJ2-7; D gene uncertain. The CDR3 is 16 amino acids. Trimming took off 1 base at V and 0 bases at J, with 13 bases between the two ends. Looked up from germline, CDR1 is SGHTA and CDR2 is FQGNSA. The CDR3 here is CASSLDSLGRSYEQYF. CDR3 bases: TGTGCCAGCAGCTTAGATTCGCTAGGACGCTCCTACGAGCAGTACTTC.

The V call is TRBV24-1, the J call TRBJ1-5; D gene uncertain. V lost 7 bases, J lost 2 bases, and 8 bases lay in between. This CDR3 has 13 residues. CDR1 and CDR2 from the germline V gene are KGHDR and SFDVKD. This CDR3 reads CATSKDGNQPQHF. CDR3 DNA: TGTGCCACCAGCAAGGATGGCAATCAGCCCCAGCATTTT.

This clonotype came up a few times. V gene TRBV30 combines with J gene TRBJ1-6; 7 bases align to TRBD1. The CDR3 runs to 14 residues. Germline V lookup: CDR1 GTSNPN, CDR2 SVGIG (reference sequence). CDR3 loop: CAVRDSYYNSPLHF. The CDR3 DNA follows: TGTGCTGTCCGGGACAGCTATTATAATTCACCCCTCCACTTT.

This clonotype was counted between two and nine times. The chain joins TRBV12-3 or TRBV12-4 to TRBJ2-7; 9 positions agree with TRBD2. CDR3 length: 13 residues. Trimming at V came to 10 bases and at J to 6 bases, leaving 10 bases not matched to a gene. This CDR3 reads CATTGLANGEQYF. Here the CDR3 DNA reads TGTGCCACTACGGGACTAGCTAACGGCGAGCAGTACTTC.

This sequence joins TRBV18 and TRBJ2-4, with D possibly being TRBD1 or TRBD2 (6 bases each). Trimming stripped 3 bases from V and 1 base from J, with 10 bases between. Per germline, CDR1 KGHSH and CDR2 LQKENI. CDR3 length: 15 residues. CDR3 sequence: CASSPGGQAKNIQYF. The CDR3 nucleotides read TGTGCCAGCTCACCGGGGGGCCAGGCCAAAAACATTCAGTACTTC.

This clonotype occurred many times. V gene TRBV15 combines with J gene TRBJ1-6; D remains ambiguous. There are 13 residues in the CDR3. V was pared by 5 bases and J by 8 bases, with 10 bases between. Germline V gives CDR1 LNHNV, CDR2 YYDKDF (reference sequence). The CDR3 nucleotides read TGTGCCACCAGCGCATCTTCCGATTCACCCCTCCACTTT. It yields the protein CATSASSDSPLHF.

This clonotype appeared a few times. The chain recombines TRBV5-1 with TRBJ1-1, with D perhaps TRBD1 (5 bases). V was trimmed by 4 bases and J by 1 base, leaving 11 bases between them. This CDR3 is built from 14 residues. The germline CDR1 and CDR2 sequences are SGHRS and YFSETQ. CDR3 region: CASSAGLPNTEAFF. As DNA, the CDR3 is TGCGCCAGCAGCGCAGGGCTGCCGAACACTGAAGCTTTCTTT.

There are a few counts of this clonotype. The rearrangement uses TRBV20-1 and TRBJ1-5; TRBD1 might be the D (5 bases). With 3 bases removed from V and 6 bases from J, the gap between germline ends came to 15 bases. This CDR3 is 14 amino acids long. CDR1 DFQATT and CDR2 SNEGSKA come from the germline V gene (reference sequence). For the CDR3, the DNA is TGCAGTGCTAGGAGTATGGTTGGGGGTCAGCCCCAGCATTTT. Translating gives CSARSMVGGQPQHF.